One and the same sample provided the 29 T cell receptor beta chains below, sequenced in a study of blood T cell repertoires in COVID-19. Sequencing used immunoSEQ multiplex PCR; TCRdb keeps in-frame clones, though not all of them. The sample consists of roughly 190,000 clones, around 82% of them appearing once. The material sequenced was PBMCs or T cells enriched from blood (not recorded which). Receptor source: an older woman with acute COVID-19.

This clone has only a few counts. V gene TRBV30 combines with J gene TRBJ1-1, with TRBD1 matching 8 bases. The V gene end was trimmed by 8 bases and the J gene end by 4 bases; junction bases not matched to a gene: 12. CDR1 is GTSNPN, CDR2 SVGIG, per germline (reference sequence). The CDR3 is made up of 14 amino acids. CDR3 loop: CAVTFQGAGTEAFF. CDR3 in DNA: TGTGCCGTAACTTTCCAGGGGGCGGGCACTGAAGCTTTCTTT.

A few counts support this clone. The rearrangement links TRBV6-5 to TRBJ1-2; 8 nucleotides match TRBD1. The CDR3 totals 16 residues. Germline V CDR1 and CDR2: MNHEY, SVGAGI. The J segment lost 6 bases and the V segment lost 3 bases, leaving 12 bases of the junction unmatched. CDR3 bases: TGTGCCAGCAGTTATTACGTACGCGCGACAGGGGATGGCTACACCTTC. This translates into CASSYYVRATGDGYTF.

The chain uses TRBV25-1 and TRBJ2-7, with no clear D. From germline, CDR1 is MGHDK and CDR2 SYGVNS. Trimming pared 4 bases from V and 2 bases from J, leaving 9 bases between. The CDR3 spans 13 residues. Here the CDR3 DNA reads TGTGCCAGCAGTGGTTCGGTGCCCTACGAGCAGTACTTC. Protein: CASSGSVPYEQYF.

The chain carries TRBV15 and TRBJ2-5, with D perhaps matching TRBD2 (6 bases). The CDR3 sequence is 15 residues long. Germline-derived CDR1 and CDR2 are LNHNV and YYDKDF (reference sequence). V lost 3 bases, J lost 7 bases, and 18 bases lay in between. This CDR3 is CATSSARDSQRTQYF. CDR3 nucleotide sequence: TGTGCCACCAGCAGTGCCCGGGACTCCCAGCGGACCCAGTACTTC. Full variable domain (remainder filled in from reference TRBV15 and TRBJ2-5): DAMVIQNPRYQVTQFGKPVTLSCSQTLNHNVMYWYQQKSSQAPKLLFHYYDKDFNNEADTPDNFQSRRPNTSFCFLDIRSPGLGDTAMYLCATSSARDSQRTQYFGPGTRLLVL.

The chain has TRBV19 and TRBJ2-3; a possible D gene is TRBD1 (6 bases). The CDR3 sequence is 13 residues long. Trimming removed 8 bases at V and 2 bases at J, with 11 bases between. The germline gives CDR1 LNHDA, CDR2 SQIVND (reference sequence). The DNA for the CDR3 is TGTGCCAGTCGCAGGGGCGCCACAGATACGCAGTATTTT. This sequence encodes CASRRGATDTQYF.

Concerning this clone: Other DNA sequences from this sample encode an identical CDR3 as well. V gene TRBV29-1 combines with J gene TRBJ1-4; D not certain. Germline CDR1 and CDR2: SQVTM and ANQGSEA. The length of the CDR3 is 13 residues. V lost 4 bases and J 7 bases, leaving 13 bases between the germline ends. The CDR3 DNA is TGCAGCGTTGGGCAGGTCGATGGTGAAAAACTGTTTTTT. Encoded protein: CSVGQVDGEKLFF.

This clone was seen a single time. CDR3 protein: CATSGGGVGDTQYF. The DNA for the CDR3 is TGCGCCACTTCAGGAGGGGGCGTTGGAGATACGCAGTATTTT. The chain recombines TRBV5-1 with TRBJ2-3; D is perhaps TRBD1 (7 bases). This CDR3 has 14 residues. The V end lost 9 bases, the J end lost 5 bases, and 19 bases lay between the germline ends. Germline V gene sequence: CDR1 SGHRS, CDR2 YFSETQ.

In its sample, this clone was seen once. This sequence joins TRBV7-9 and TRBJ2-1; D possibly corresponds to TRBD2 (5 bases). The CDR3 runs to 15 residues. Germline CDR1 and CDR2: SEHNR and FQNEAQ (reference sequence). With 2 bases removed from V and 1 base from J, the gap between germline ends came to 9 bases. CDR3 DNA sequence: TGTGCCAGCAGCTTACTAGCTATTTCCTACAATGAGCAGTTCTTC. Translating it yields CASSLLAISYNEQFF. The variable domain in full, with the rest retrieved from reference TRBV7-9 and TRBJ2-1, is DTGVSQNPRHKITKRGQNVTFRCDPISEHNRLYWYRQTLGQGPEFLTYFQNEAQLEKSRLLSDRFSAERPKGSFSTLEIQRTEQGDSAMYLCASSLLAISYNEQFFGPGTRLTVL.

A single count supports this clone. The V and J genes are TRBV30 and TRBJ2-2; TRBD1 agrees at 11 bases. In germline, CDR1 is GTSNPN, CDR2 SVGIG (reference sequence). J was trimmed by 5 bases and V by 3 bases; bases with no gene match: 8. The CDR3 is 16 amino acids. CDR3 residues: CAWRGAGTGGTGELFF. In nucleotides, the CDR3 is TGTGCCTGGAGGGGGGCCGGGACAGGGGGGACCGGGGAGCTGTTTTTT.

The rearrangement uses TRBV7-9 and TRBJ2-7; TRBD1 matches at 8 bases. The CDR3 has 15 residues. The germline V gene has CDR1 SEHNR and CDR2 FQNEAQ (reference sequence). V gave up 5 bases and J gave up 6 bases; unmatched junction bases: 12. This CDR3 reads CASSPWGQGAGEQYF. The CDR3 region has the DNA TGTGCCAGCAGCCCCTGGGGGCAGGGGGCTGGCGAGCAGTACTTC.

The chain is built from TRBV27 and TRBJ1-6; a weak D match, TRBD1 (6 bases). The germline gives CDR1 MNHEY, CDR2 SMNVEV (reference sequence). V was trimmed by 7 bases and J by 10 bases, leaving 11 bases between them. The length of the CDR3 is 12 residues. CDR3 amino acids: CASTQTGSPLHF. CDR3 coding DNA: TGTGCCAGCACCCAAACAGGGTCACCCCTCCACTTT.

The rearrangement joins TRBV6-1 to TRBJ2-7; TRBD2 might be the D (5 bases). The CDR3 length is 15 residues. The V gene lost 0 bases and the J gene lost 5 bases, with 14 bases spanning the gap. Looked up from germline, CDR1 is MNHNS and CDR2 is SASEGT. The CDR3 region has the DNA TGTGCCAGCAGTGAAGCAGGCGGGCCGGTGAACGAGCAGTACTTC. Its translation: CASSEAGGPVNEQYF.

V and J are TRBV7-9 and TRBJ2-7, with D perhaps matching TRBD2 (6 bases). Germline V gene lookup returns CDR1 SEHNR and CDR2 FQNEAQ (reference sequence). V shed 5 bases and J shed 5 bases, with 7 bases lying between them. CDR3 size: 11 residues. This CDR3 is CASSRENEQYV. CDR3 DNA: TGTGCCAGCAGCCGGGAGAACGAGCAGTACGTC.

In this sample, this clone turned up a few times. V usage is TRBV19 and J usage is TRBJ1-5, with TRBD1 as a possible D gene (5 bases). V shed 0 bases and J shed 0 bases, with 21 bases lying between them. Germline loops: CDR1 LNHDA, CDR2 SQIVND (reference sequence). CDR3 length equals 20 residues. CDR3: CASSIDGRAGLSSSNQPQHF. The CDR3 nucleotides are TGTGCCAGTAGTATAGATGGCCGGGCGGGACTTTCTTCTAGCAATCAGCCCCAGCATTTT.

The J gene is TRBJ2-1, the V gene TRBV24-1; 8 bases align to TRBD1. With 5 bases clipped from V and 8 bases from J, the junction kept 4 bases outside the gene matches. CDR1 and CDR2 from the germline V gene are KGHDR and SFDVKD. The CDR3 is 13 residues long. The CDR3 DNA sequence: TGTGCCACCAGTGTACCAGGGGGCGATGAGCAGTTCTTC. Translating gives CATSVPGGDEQFF.

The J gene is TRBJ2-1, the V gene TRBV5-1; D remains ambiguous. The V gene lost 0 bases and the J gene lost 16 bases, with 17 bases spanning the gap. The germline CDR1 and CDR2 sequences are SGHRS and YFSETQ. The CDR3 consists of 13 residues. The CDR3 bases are TGCGCCAGCAGCTTGGCCGGAGCCGGGTTTTTTTTCTTC. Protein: CASSLAGAGFFFF.

The CDR3 DNA is TGCGCCAGCAGCCGGCGGGAGGGCCTTACAGATACGCAGTATTTT. Translating it yields CASSRREGLTDTQYF. The gene calls are TRBV4-3 and TRBJ2-3; 9 nucleotides align to TRBD2. V shed 4 bases, J shed 3 bases, and the junction held 5 bases outside the gene matches. Germline-derived CDR1 and CDR2 are LGHNA and YSLEER. The CDR3 consists of 15 residues.

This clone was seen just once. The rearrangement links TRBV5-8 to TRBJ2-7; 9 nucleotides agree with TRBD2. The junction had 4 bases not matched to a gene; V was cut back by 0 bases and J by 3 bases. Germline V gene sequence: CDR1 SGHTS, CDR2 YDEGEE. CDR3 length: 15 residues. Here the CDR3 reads CASSLAGLADYEQYV. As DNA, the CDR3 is TGTGCCAGCAGCTTGGCGGGACTAGCCGACTACGAGCAGTACGTC.

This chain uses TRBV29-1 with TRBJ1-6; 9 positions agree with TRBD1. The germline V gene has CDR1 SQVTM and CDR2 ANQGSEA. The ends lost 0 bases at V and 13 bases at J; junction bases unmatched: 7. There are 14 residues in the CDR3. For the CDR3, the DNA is TGCAGCGTTGAAGATAGGGACAGGGTGTGGCCCCTCCACTTT. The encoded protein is CSVEDRDRVWPLHF.

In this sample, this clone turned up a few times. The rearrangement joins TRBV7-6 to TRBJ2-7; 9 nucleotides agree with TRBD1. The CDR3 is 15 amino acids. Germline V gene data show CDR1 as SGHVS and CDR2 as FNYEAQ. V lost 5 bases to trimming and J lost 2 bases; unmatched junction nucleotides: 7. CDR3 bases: TGTGCCAGCAGCCTTGGGACAGGGAACCCCTACGAGCAGTACTTC. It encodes CASSLGTGNPYEQYF.

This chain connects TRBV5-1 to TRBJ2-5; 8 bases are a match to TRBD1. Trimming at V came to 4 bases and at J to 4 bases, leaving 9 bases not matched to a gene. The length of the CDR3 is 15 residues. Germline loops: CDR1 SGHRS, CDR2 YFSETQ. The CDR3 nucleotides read TGCGCCAGCAGCCCTGGACAGGGTTTTTCAGAGACCCAGTACTTC. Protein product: CASSPGQGFSETQYF.

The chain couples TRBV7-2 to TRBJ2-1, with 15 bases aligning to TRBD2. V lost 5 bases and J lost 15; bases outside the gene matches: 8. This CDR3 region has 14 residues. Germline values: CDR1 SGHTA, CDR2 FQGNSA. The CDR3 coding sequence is TGTGCCAGCAGCCGGACTAGCGGGAGGGCGAATCTGTTCTTC. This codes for CASSRTSGRANLFF.

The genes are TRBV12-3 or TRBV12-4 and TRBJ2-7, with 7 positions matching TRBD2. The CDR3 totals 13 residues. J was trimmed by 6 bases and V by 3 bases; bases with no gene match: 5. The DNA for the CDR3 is TGTGCCAGCAGTTTGCGGGGCGGGAGCGAGCAGTACGTC. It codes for CASSLRGGSEQYV.

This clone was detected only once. The CDR3 coding sequence is TGTGCCAGCAGCAAAGGAGCGGGGGCCCTCACAGAGCAGTACTTC. Encoded protein: CASSKGAGALTEQYF. J is TRBJ2-7 and V is TRBV21-1; the D call in the table, TRBD2, was not verified against the DNA. TRBV21-1 is reported as a pseudogene. This CDR3 has 15 amino acids.

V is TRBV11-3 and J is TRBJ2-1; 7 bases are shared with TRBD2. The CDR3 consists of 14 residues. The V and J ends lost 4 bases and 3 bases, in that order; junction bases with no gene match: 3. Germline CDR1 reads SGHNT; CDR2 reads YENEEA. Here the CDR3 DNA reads TGTGCCAGCAGCTCCGGGACTAACTACAATGAGCAGTTCTTC. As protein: CASSSGTNYNEQFF.

As DNA, the CDR3 is TGTGCCAGTAGTATCCCTCAGGGGACACGCACTGAAGCTTTCTTT. Its translation: CASSIPQGTRTEAFF. The chain joins TRBV19 to TRBJ1-1, with TRBD1 as a possible D gene (6 bases). The CDR3 consists of 15 residues. Between the trimmed V and J ends, which lost 3 bases and 4 bases, there was a span of 15 bases. Germline CDR1 and CDR2: LNHDA and SQIVND (reference sequence).

The CDR3 DNA follows: TGCGCCAGCAGCTTGGCCGGTCAAGTCGAGGGAGGGACTATGAACACTGAAGCTTTCTTT. Its translation: CASSLAGQVEGGTMNTEAFF. V gene TRBV5-1 combines with J gene TRBJ1-1; D is possibly TRBD1 (5 bases). The CDR3 runs 20 residues. Germline CDR1 is SGHRS and CDR2 is YFSETQ. V lost 0 bases to trimming and J lost 0 bases, with 24 bases between them.

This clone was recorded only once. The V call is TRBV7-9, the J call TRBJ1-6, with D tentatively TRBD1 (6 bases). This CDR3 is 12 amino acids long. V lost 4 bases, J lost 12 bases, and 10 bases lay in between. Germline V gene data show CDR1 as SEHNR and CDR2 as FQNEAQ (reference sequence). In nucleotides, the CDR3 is TGTGCCAGCAGCTCCCCAGGGGTACCCCTCCACTTT. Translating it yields CASSSPGVPLHF.

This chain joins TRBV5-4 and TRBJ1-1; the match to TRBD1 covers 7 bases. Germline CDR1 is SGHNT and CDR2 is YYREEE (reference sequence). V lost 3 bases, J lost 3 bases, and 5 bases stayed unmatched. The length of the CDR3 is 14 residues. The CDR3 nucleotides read TGTGCCAGCAGCTCCCAGGGACAGTACACTGAAGCTTTCTTT. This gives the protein CASSSQGQYTEAFF.